A single sample is the source of the 17 T cell receptor beta chains below, sequenced in a study of cytomegalovirus exposure and HLA in healthy donors. Both 60 Vbeta primers and 13 Jbeta primers went into the PCR. Some clones are missing from TCRdb's copy, which holds only in-frame ones; the method was immunoSEQ multiplex PCR. The repertoire holds 100,000 or so clones, with roughly four fifths as singletons. The source material was PBMCs. The receptors were sampled from a man between 35 and 55 years old in good health and CMV-seronegative.

This clone has just one count. One junction end disagrees with the germline gene, perhaps due to a read error. The V gene is TRBV7-7, the J gene TRBJ2-5, with 7 bases that match TRBD2. Germline values: CDR1 SSHAT, CDR2 FNYEAQ (reference sequence). The CDR3 runs to 15 residues. CDR3: CASSLGGLVPETQYF. The CDR3 DNA sequence: TGTGCTAGCAGCTTAGGTGGACTAGTCCCAGAGACCCAGTACTTC. The variable domain in full, completed from reference TRBV7-7 and TRBJ2-5, reads GAGVSQSPRYKVTKRGQDVTLRCDPISSHATLYWYQQALGQGPEFLTYFNYEAQPDKSGLPSDRFSAERPEGSISTLTIQRTEQRDSAMYRCASSLGGLVPETQYFGPGTRLLVL.

This chain connects TRBV6-5 to TRBJ2-1; a possible D gene is TRBD2 (6 bases). The CDR3 runs 14 residues. The germline CDR1 and CDR2 sequences are MNHEY and SVGAGI. The V and J ends lost 2 bases and 7 bases respectively, with 12 bases between them. The CDR3 loop reads CASSYRAAGNEQFF. In DNA form, the CDR3 reads TGTGCCAGCAGTTACAGGGCCGCGGGGAATGAGCAGTTCTTC.

This clone came up a few times. This chain connects TRBV11-2 to TRBJ2-7; 13 bases match TRBD2. This CDR3 has 18 residues. CDR1 is SGHAT, CDR2 FQNNGV, per germline. V dropped 2 bases and J dropped 0; count of bases not matched to a gene: 7. CDR3 in amino acids: CASSLPGLAGPSSYEQYF. The CDR3 DNA sequence: TGTGCCAGCAGCTTACCGGGACTAGCGGGGCCGAGCTCCTACGAGCAGTACTTC.

The chain joins TRBV4-2 to TRBJ2-7; the D is unclear. Germline V gene data show CDR1 as LGHNA and CDR2 as YNFKEQ. Trimming removed 0 bases from V and 0 bases from J, with 15 bases in between. The CDR3 runs 17 residues. The CDR3 sequence: CASSQDPTESYSYEQYF. The CDR3 DNA reads as TGTGCCAGCAGCCAAGATCCCACAGAAAGCTACTCCTACGAGCAGTACTTC.

CDR3 protein: CATRRDRITDTQYF. The CDR3 DNA follows: TGCGCCACCAGGAGGGACAGGATAACAGATACGCAGTATTTT. The V and J genes are TRBV5-1 and TRBJ2-3, with TRBD1 matching 8 bases. The germline CDR1 and CDR2 sequences are SGHRS and YFSETQ. The CDR3 spans 14 residues. The V and J ends lost 9 bases and 3 bases, in that order; junction bases with no gene match: 9.

The chain carries TRBV4-1 and TRBJ1-5; 9 bases line up with TRBD1. Losses at the gene ends were 5 bases for V and 5 bases for J; bases not matched to a gene: 4. Germline CDR1 reads MGHRA; CDR2 reads YSYEKL. The CDR3 loop spans 14 amino acids. CDR3 in DNA: TGCGCCAGCAGCTACTGGACAGGGGATCAGCCCCAGCATTTT. Protein: CASSYWTGDQPQHF.

The chain employs TRBV27 and TRBJ1-5; 9 positions match TRBD1. Germline CDR1 MNHEY, CDR2 SMNVEV (reference sequence). Unmatched junction bases numbered 9, after V lost 5 bases and J lost 7 bases. CDR3 length equals 15 residues. CDR3 sequence (DNA): TGTGCCAGCAGTCCGCTAGGGACAGGGAGCCAGCCCCAGCATTTT. This codes for CASSPLGTGSQPQHF.

This chain uses TRBV7-2 with TRBJ2-7; 8 bases are shared with TRBD2. V lost 1 base, J lost 4 bases, and 6 bases stayed unmatched. This CDR3 comprises 15 residues. CDR1 is SGHTA, CDR2 FQGNSA, per germline. The CDR3 loop reads CASSLGSGGLYEQYF. Written as DNA, the CDR3 is TGTGCCAGCAGCTTAGGGAGCGGGGGTCTTTACGAGCAGTACTTC.

The chain links TRBV4-2 to TRBJ2-3; 13 positions match TRBD2. Germline V lookup: CDR1 LGHNA, CDR2 YNFKEQ. CDR3 size: 17 residues. V was clipped by 1 base and J by 6 bases; unmatched bases: 7. Here the CDR3 DNA reads TGTGCCAGCAGCCAAGCTGGACTAGCGGGGGAACTGGATACGCAGTATTTT. Translation gives CASSQAGLAGELDTQYF.

Concerning this clone: This CDR3 is also generated by other DNA sequences in the sample. The chain joins TRBV5-1 to TRBJ2-1; unclear D gene. There are 15 residues in the CDR3. Trimming shortened V by 2 bases and J by 0 bases, and 9 bases separated the two germline ends. Germline assignment: CDR1 SGHRS and CDR2 YFSETQ. This CDR3 reads CASSFGASSYNEQFF. The CDR3 coding sequence is TGCGCCAGCAGCTTTGGAGCGAGCTCCTACAATGAGCAGTTCTTC. Combining the CDR3 with reference TRBV5-1 and TRBJ2-1 gives the whole variable domain KAGVTQTPRYLIKTRGQQVTLSCSPISGHRSVSWYQQTPGQGLQFLFEYFSETQRNKGNFPGRFSGRQFSNSRSEMNVSTLELGDSALYLCASSFGASSYNEQFFGPGTRLTVL.

The chain combines TRBV29-1 with TRBJ2-7, with unresolved D. Germline V CDR1 and CDR2: SQVTM, ANQGSEA. The CDR3 covers 11 residues. V was pared by 1 base and J by 7 bases, with 8 bases between. For the CDR3, the DNA is TGCAGCGTTGAAGGCCAGGCAGAGCAGTACTTC. Translating gives CSVEGQAEQYF.

The chain employs TRBV30 and TRBJ2-1, with 10 nucleotides matching TRBD2. The CDR3 loop spans 14 amino acids. With V trimmed by 3 bases and J by 14 bases, 13 bases remained unmatched. Germline lookup yields CDR1 GTSNPN and CDR2 SVGIG (reference sequence). The CDR3 sequence is CAWSPPGLALAEFF. The CDR3 bases are TGTGCCTGGAGCCCACCGGGACTAGCGCTTGCTGAGTTCTTC.

The chain uses TRBV5-8 and TRBJ1-4, with D unresolved. The CDR3 spans 14 residues. CDR1 is SGHTS, CDR2 YDEGEE, per germline. V was pared by 4 bases and J by 10 bases, with 17 bases between. The CDR3 is CASSPYEGRLKLFF. The CDR3 bases are TGTGCCAGCAGCCCATATGAGGGAAGACTAAAACTGTTTTTT.

The V and J genes are TRBV19 and TRBJ2-3, with a tentative D call TRBD1 (6 bases). V lost 4 bases to trimming and J lost 2 bases, with 13 bases between them. Germline V gene sequence: CDR1 LNHDA, CDR2 SQIVND (reference sequence). The CDR3 loop spans 15 amino acids. The CDR3: CASSTYTGSTDTQYF. In DNA form, the CDR3 reads TGTGCCAGTAGTACCTACACAGGGTCCACAGATACGCAGTATTTT.

The J gene is TRBJ2-5, the V gene TRBV7-9, with D unresolved. The J call could be wrong; TRBJ2-7 is a better fit for the DNA end. Germline CDR1 and CDR2: SEHNR and FQNEAQ (reference sequence). The CDR3 is 14 amino acids. CDR3 bases: TGTGCCAGCAGCTTAGTCTCCCTCTCCTACGAGCAGTACTTC. It codes for CASSLVSLSYEQYF.

The V and J genes are TRBV19 and TRBJ1-2; possibly TRBD1 for D (6 bases). Germline CDR1 and CDR2: LNHDA and SQIVND (reference sequence). Trimming pared 2 bases from V and 4 bases from J, leaving 11 bases between. The CDR3 runs to 14 residues. CDR3 amino acids: CASSIRGTPYGYTF. Written as DNA, the CDR3 is TGTGCCAGTAGTATAAGGGGGACACCCTATGGCTACACCTTC.

In its sample, this clone was seen a few times. This rearrangement joins TRBV7-2 to TRBJ1-1; TRBD1 aligns across 9 bases. J was trimmed by 2 bases and V by 4 bases; bases with no gene match: 11. Germline V gene data show CDR1 as SGHTA and CDR2 as FQGNSA. The CDR3 length is 17 residues. CDR3: CASSSLYRGPGNTEAFF. The CDR3 coding sequence is TGTGCCAGCAGCTCCCTTTACAGGGGGCCGGGTAACACTGAAGCTTTCTTT.